This T cell receptor beta chain emerged from a study of T-cell reconstitution after alpha-beta-depleted transplantation in children. There are 15 residues in the CDR3. V gave up 7 bases and J gave up 3 bases, with 16 bases separating them. Germline-derived CDR1 and CDR2 are SGHRS and YFSETQ. Study observations and caveats: Some patients showed high day-60 TCRbeta diversity, which derived from surviving recipient T cells and thymic progenitors. T-cell counts and diversity at one year following transplant were attributed mainly to newly produced T cells.

The authors prepared the TCRbeta library with unique molecular identifiers. TCRdb reprocessed the PCR reads via MiXCR and lists one record per CDR3 protein. This repertoire shows approximately 630,000 distinct CDR3 sequences, roughly 14% found once; its top ten account for 0.65% to 0.9%. This clonotype was seen only a few times. The antigen is unknown. This sequence joins TRBV5-1 and TRBJ2-2; D may be TRBD2 (7 bases). The sample was PBMCs, taken before TCRalphabeta/CD19-depleted stem cell transplant. The sequence derives from a girl aged 2 to 10 with congenital amegakaryocytic thrombocytopenia, due to receive a stem cell transplant. The CDR3 region is CASRTGGADTGELFF. CDR3 DNA sequence: TGCGCCAGCCGTACGGGGGGCGCTGACACCGGGGAGCTGTTTTTT.